This T cell receptor beta chain was profiled in a study of cytomegalovirus exposure and HLA in healthy donors. This clone was recorded once. Its antigen is still unknown. The PCR used 60 Vbeta and 13 Jbeta primers. The method was immunoSEQ multiplex PCR; TCRdb's version includes in-frame clones alone and lacks a portion of them. The table has just under 150,000 clones, roughly 76% seen once. Study conclusions and caveats: Later analysis identified several of the most significant clusters that appeared linked to common viral pathogens.

The origin of this receptor is a woman aged 30 to 39 in good health and CMV-seronegative. The sequencing sample was made of PBMCs.

CDR3 sequence reads: CASSAQGANYGYTF. The CDR3 DNA reads as TGTGCCAGCAGCGCACAGGGGGCTAACTATGGCTACACCTTC. V and J are TRBV7-3 and TRBJ1-2, with 8 bases lining up with TRBD1. The germline V gene encodes CDR1 SGHTA and CDR2 FQGTGA. Trimming cost V 5 bases and J 0 bases; bases outside gene matches: 2. This CDR3 region has 14 residues.